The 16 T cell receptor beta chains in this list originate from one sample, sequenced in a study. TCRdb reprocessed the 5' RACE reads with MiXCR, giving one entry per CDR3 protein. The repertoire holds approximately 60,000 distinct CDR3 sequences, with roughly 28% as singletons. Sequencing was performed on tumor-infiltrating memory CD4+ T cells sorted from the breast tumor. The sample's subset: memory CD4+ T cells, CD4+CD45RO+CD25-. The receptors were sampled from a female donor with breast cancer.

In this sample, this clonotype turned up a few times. The CDR3 region has the DNA TGTGCCAGCAGCCTGACTAGCGGAGCTACAACAGATACGCAGTATTTT. Protein sequence: CASSLTSGATTDTQYF. J is TRBJ2-3 and V is TRBV7-9; 9 nucleotides line up with TRBD2. The CDR3 totals 16 residues. With 5 bases clipped from V and 3 bases from J, the junction kept 9 bases outside the gene matches. Germline assignment: CDR1 SEHNR and CDR2 FQNEAQ (reference sequence).

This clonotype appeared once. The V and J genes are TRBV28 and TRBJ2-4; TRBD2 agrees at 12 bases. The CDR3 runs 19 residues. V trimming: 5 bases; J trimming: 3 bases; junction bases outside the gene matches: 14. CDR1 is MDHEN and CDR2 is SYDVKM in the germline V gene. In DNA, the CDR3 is TGTGCCAGCAGTGCCGGGATACTAGCGGGAGGACTAGACAAAAACATTCAGTACTTC. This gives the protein CASSAGILAGGLDKNIQYF. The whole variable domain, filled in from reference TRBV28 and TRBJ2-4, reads DVKVTQSSRYLVKRTGEKVFLECVQDMDHENMFWYRQDPGLGLRLIYFSYDVKMKEKGDIPEGYSVSREKKERFSLILESASTNQTSMYLCASSAGILAGGLDKNIQYFGAGTRLSVL.

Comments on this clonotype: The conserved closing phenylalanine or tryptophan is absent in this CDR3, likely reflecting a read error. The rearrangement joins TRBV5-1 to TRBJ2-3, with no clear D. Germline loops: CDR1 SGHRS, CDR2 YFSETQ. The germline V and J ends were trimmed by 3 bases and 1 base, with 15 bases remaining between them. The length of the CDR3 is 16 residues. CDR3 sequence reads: CASSSLPQTGTDTQYL. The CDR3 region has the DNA TGCGCCAGCAGCTCGCTGCCCCAAACGGGCACAGATACGCAGTATCTT.

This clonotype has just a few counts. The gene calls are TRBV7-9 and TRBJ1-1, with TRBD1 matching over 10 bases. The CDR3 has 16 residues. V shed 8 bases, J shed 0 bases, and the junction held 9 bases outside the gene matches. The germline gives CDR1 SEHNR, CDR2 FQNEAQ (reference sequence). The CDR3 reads CASQRDRGVLNTEAFF. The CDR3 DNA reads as TGTGCCAGCCAACGGGACAGGGGTGTATTGAACACTGAAGCTTTCTTT.

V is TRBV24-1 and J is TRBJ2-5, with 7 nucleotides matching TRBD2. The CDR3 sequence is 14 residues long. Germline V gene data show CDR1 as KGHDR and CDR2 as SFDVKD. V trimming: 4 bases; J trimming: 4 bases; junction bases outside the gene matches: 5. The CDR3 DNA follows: TGTGCCACCAGTGAGGGAGGGATAGTAGAGACCCAGTACTTC. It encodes CATSEGGIVETQYF.

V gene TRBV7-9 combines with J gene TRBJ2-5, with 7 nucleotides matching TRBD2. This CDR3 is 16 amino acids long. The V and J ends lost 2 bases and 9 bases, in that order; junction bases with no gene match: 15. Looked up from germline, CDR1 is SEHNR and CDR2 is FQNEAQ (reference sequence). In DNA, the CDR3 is TGTGCCAGCAGCTTACGCGGCGGGAGAGGGGTTGAGCCCCAGTACTTC. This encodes CASSLRGGRGVEPQYF. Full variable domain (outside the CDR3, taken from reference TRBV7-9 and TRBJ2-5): DTGVSQNPRHKITKRGQNVTFRCDPISEHNRLYWYRQTLGQGPEFLTYFQNEAQLEKSRLLSDRFSAERPKGSFSTLEIQRTEQGDSAMYLCASSLRGGRGVEPQYFGPGTRLLVL.

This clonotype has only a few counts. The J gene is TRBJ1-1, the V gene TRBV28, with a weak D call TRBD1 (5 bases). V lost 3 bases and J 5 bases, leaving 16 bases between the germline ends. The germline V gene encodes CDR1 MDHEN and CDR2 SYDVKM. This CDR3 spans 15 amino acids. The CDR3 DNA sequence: TGTGCCAGCAGTTTGCAAACCGCAGGGAGTACTGAAGCTTTCTTT. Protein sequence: CASSLQTAGSTEAFF.

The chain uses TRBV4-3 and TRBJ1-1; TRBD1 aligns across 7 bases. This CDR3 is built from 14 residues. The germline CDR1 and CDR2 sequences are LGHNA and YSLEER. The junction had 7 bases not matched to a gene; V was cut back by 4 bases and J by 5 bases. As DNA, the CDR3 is TGCGCCAGCAGCCGGCTACAGGGGATTACTGAAGCTTTCTTT. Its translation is CASSRLQGITEAFF.

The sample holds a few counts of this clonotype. CDR3: CSASAGGNQPQHF. The DNA of the CDR3 is TGCAGTGCTAGTGCAGGGGGCAATCAGCCCCAGCATTTT. The chain joins TRBV20-1 to TRBJ1-5; tentatively, D is TRBD1 (6 bases). Germline values: CDR1 DFQATT, CDR2 SNEGSKA (reference sequence). The CDR3 covers 13 residues. V lost 3 bases and J 2 bases, leaving 8 bases between the germline ends.

CDR3 sequence: CASSRSERAGEAFF. The CDR3 region has the DNA TGTGCCAGCAGTCGTAGCGAGAGGGCAGGTGAAGCTTTCTTT. J is TRBJ1-1 and V is TRBV9, with D hard to call. With 5 bases removed from V and 7 bases from J, the gap between germline ends came to 18 bases. The germline V gene encodes CDR1 SGDLS and CDR2 YYNGEE. CDR3 size: 14 residues.

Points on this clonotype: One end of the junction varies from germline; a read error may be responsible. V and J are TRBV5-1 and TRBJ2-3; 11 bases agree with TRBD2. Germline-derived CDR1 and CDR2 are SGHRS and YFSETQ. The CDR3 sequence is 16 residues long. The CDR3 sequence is CDSSSLAGGRPDTQYF. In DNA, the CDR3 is TGCGACAGCAGCTCCTTAGCGGGAGGGCGGCCAGATACGCAGTATTTT.

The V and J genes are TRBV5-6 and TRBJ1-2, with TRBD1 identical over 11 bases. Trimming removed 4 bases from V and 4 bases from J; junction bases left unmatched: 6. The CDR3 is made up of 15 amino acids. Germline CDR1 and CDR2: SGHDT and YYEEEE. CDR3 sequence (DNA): TGTGCCAGCAGCCAGACCGGGACAGGGGGCTATGGCTACACCTTC. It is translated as CASSQTGTGGYGYTF.

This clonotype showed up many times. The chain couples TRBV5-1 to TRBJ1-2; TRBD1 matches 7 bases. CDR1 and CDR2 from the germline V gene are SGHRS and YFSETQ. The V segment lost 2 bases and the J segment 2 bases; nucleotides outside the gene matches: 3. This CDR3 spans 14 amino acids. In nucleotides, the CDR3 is TGCGCCAGCAGCTTAACGACAGGGAACTATGGCTACACCTTC. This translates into CASSLTTGNYGYTF. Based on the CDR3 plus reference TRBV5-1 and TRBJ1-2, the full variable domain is KAGVTQTPRYLIKTRGQQVTLSCSPISGHRSVSWYQQTPGQGLQFLFEYFSETQRNKGNFPGRFSGRQFSNSRSEMNVSTLELGDSALYLCASSLTTGNYGYTFGSGTRLTVV.

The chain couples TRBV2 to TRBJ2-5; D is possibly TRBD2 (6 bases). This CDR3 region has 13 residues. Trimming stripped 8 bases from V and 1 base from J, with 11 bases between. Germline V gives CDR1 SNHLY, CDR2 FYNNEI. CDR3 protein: CASGGGLQETQYF. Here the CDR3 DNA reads TGTGCCAGCGGGGGAGGACTCCAAGAGACCCAGTACTTC. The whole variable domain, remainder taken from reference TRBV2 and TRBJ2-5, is EPEVTQTPSHQVTQMGQEVILRCVPISNHLYFYWYRQILGQKVEFLVSFYNNEISEKSEIFDDQFSVERPDGSNFTLKIRSTKLEDSAMYFCASGGGLQETQYFGPGTRLLVL.

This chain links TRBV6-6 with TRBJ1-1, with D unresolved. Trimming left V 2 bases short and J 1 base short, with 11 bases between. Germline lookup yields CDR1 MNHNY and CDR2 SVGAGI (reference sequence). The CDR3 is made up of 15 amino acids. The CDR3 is CASSYPSGPNTEAFF. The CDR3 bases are TGTGCCAGCAGTTACCCCAGCGGACCGAACACTGAAGCTTTCTTT.

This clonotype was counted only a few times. CDR3 sequence reads: CASRKAGETAGELFF. The CDR3 DNA reads TGCGCCAGCCGAAAGGCGGGAGAAACTGCCGGGGAGCTGTTTTTT. V usage is TRBV5-1 and J usage is TRBJ2-2; 7 bases map to TRBD2. Germline V gene data show CDR1 as SGHRS and CDR2 as YFSETQ. This CDR3 is 15 amino acids long. V gave up 7 bases and J gave up 6 bases; unmatched junction bases: 12. Looking up the rest from reference TRBV5-1 and TRBJ2-2 gives the full variable domain: KAGVTQTPRYLIKTRGQQVTLSCSPISGHRSVSWYQQTPGQGLQFLFEYFSETQRNKGNFPGRFSGRQFSNSRSEMNVSTLELGDSALYLCASRKAGETAGELFFGEGSRLTVL.